This TCR beta chain was identified in a study of identical twins. Study observations and caveats: Conclusions were drawn cross-sectionally by statistical analysis, without following the same donors. It was possible that invariant MAIT and iNKT cells partly confounded the zero-insertion analyses. Low generation-probability sequences were in excess among twin-shared out-of-frame alpha sequences.

Regarding this clonotype: Its cognate antigen is unknown.

Healthy Caucasian donors formed the entire cohort. Trimming shortened V by 0 bases and J by 3 bases, and 16 bases separated the two germline ends. The CDR3 is made up of 17 amino acids. CDR1 and CDR2 (germline): SGDLS, YYNGEE. TCRdb called the 5' RACE reads again in MiXCR, with one record for every CDR3 protein. The sample has a few hundred thousand distinct CDR3 sequences, more than 6.5% seen once; the top ten hold roughly 2.1%. These data were also filed under a second study, of yellow fever vaccine responses in identical twins.

This chain joins TRBV9 and TRBJ2-1, with TRBD2 as a possible D gene (5 bases). Sequencing was carried out using memory (CD45RO+) T cells sorted from blood. The TCR sequence derives from a woman aged 18-30 years in good health. This chain's CDR3 is CASSVEDFSYLYNEQFF. DNA of the CDR3: TGTGCCAGCAGCGTAGAGGACTTCTCCTACCTCTACAATGAGCAGTTCTTC.